This TCR beta chain is from a study of blood T cell repertoires in COVID-19. Produced via immunoSEQ multiplex PCR; TCRdb's table is partial and in-frame only. Counted here are 150,000 to 200,000 clones, roughly 90% occurring once; the ten biggest clones make up 15% to 20%. CDR3 length: 16 amino acids. The germline V gene encodes CDR1 SGHKS and CDR2 YYEKEE (reference sequence). J gave up 4 bases and V 0 bases, and 7 bases lay outside the gene matches. The specimen sequenced was peripheral blood. The rearrangement links TRBV5-5 to TRBJ1-5, with TRBD1 matching over 7 bases. The clonotype comes from a man aged 55-75 years with active or convalescent COVID-19. The CDR3 is CASSLAGTVENQPQHF. In nucleotides, the CDR3 is TGTGCCAGCAGCTTGGCCGGGACAGTGGAAAATCAGCCCCAGCATTTT.